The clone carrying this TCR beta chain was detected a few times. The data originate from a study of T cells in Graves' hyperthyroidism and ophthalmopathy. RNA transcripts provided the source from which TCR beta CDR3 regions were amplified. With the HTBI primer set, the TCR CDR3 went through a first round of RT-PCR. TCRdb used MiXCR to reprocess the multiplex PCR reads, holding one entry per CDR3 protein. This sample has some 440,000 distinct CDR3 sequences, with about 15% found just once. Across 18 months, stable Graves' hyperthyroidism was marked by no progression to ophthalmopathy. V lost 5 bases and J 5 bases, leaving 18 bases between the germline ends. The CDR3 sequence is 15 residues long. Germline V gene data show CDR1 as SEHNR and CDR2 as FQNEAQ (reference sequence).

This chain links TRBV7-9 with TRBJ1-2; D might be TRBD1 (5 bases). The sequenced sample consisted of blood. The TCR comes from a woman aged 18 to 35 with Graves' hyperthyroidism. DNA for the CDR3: TGTGCCAGCAGCCGGGGGACGCCTCCCCTATATGGCTACACCTTC. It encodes CASSRGTPPLYGYTF.